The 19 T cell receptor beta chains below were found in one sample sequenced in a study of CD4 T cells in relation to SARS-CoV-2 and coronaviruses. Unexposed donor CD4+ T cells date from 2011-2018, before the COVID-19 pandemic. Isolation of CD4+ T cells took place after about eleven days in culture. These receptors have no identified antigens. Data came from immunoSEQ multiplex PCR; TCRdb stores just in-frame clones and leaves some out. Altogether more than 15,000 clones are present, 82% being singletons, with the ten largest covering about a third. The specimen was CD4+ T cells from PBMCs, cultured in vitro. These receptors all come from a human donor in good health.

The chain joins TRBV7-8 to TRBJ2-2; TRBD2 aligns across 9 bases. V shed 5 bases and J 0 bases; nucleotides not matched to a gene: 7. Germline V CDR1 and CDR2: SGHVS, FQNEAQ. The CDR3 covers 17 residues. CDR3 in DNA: TGTGCCAGCAGCGTTCATAGCGGGGGAGCGAACACCGGGGAGCTGTTTTTT. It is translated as CASSVHSGGANTGELFF.

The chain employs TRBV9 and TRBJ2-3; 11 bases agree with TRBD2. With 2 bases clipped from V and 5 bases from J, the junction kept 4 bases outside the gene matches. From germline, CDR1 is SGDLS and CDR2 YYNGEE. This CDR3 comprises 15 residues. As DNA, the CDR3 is TGTGCCAGCAGCGTTAGCGGGGGGGCCGGAGATACGCAGTATTTT. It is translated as CASSVSGGAGDTQYF. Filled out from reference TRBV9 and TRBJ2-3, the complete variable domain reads DSGVTQTPKHLITATGQRVTLRCSPRSGDLSVYWYQQSLDQGLQFLIQYYNGEERAKGNILERFSAQQFPDLHSELNLSSLELGDSALYFCASSVSGGAGDTQYFGPGTRLTVL.

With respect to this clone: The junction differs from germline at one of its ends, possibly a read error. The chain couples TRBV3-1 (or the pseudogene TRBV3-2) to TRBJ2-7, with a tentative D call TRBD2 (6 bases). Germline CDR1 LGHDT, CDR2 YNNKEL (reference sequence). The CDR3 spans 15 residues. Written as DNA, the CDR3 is TGTGCCAGCAGCCAAAGACTAGTCCCGAGTGGAGCAGTGGACTTC. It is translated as CASSQRLVPSGAVDF.

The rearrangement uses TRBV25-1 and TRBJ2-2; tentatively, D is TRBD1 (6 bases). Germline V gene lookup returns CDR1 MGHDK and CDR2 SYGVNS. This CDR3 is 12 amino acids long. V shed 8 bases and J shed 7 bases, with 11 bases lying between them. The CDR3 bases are TGTGCCAGCGCAGGGGTACGCGGGGAGCTGTTTTTT. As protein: CASAGVRGELFF.

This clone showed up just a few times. The CDR3, as DNA: TGCAGCGTTGTTGAGACATCTAACACCGGGGAGCTGTTTTTT. This translates into CSVVETSNTGELFF. The V gene is TRBV29-1, the J gene TRBJ2-2, with no clear D. The CDR3 is 14 amino acids. Per germline, CDR1 SQVTM and CDR2 ANQGSEA. Trimming pared 4 bases from V and 2 bases from J, leaving 11 bases between.

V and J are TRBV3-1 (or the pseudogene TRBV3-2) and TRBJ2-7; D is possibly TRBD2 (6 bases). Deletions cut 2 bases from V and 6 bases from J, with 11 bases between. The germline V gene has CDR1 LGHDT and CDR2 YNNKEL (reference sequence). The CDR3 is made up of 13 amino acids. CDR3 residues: CASSQWLAPEQYF. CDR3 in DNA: TGTGCCAGCAGCCAATGGCTAGCGCCCGAGCAGTACTTC.

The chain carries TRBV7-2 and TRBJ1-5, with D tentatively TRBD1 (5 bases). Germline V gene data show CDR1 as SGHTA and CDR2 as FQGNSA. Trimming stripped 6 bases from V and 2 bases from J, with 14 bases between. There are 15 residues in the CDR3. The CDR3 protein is CASRLMGVGNQPQHF. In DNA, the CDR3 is TGTGCCAGCAGATTAATGGGGGTGGGCAATCAGCCCCAGCATTTT.

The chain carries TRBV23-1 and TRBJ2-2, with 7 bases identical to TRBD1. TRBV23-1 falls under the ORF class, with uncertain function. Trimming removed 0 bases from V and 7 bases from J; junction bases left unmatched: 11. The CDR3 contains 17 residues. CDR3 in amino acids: CASSQSPGGNQGGELFF. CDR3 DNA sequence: TGCGCCAGCAGTCAATCACCAGGGGGTAATCAGGGCGGGGAGCTGTTTTTT.

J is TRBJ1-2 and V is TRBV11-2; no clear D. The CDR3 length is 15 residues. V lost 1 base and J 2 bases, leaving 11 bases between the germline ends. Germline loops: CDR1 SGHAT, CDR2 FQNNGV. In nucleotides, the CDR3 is TGTGCCAGCAGCTTAGCAGGAACTTTGAACTATGGCTACACCTTC. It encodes CASSLAGTLNYGYTF. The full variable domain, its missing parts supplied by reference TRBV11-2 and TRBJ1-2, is EAGVAQSPRYKIIEKRQSVAFWCNPISGHATLYWYQQILGQGPKLLIQFQNNGVVDDSQLPKDRFSAERLKGVDSTLKIQPAKLEDSAVYLCASSLAGTLNYGYTFGSGTRLTVV.

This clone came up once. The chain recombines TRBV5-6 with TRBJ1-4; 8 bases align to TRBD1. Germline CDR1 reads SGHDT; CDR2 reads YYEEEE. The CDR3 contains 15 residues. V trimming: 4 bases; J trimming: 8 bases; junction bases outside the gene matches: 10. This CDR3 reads CASSPRTGRIEKLFF. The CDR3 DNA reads TGTGCCAGCAGCCCCAGGACAGGGAGGATCGAAAAACTGTTTTTT.

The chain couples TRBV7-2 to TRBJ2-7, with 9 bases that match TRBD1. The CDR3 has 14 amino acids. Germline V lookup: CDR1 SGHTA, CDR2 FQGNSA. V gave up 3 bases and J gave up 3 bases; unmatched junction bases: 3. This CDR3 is CASSFRQGVYEQYF. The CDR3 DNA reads TGTGCCAGCAGCTTCCGACAGGGGGTCTACGAGCAGTACTTC. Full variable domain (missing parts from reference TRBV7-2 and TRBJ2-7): GAGVSQSPSNKVTEKGKDVELRCDPISGHTALYWYRQSLGQGLEFLIYFQGNSAPDKSGLPSDRFSAERTGGSVSTLTIQRTQQEDSAVYLCASSFRQGVYEQYFGPGTRLTVT.

The CDR3 sequence is CASSTSTSATQYF. In DNA form, the CDR3 reads TGTGCCAGCAGCACCTCGACTAGCGCTACGCAGTATTTT. The V and J genes are TRBV9 and TRBJ2-3; 8 positions match TRBD2. V shed 4 bases and J 8 bases; nucleotides not matched to a gene: 6. CDR3 length: 13 residues. The V gene's germline CDR1 is SGDLS and CDR2 YYNGEE.

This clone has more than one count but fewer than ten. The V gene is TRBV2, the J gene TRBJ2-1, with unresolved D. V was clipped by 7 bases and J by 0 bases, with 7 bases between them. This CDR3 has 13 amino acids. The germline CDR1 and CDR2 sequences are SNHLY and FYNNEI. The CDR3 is CASNELSYNEQFF. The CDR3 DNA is TGTGCCAGCAATGAGCTCTCCTACAATGAGCAGTTCTTC.

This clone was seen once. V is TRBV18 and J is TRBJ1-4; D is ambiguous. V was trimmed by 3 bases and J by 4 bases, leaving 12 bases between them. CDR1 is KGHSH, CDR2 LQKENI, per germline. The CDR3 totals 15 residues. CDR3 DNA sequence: TGTGCCAGCTCACCTTACGGGTCTGGTAATGAAAAACTGTTTTTT. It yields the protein CASSPYGSGNEKLFF.

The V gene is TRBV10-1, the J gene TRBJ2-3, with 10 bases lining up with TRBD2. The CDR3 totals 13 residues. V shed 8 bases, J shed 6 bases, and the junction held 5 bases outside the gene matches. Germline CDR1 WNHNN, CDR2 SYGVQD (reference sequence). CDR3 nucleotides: TGCGCCAGCGGGTCAGCGGGGGGGGATACGCAGTATTTT. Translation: CASGSAGGDTQYF.

CDR3 residues: CASSFGGDNQPQHF. Here the CDR3 DNA reads TGTGCCAGCTCCTTCGGGGGGGACAATCAGCCCCAGCATTTT. The chain combines TRBV7-2 with TRBJ1-5, with D possibly being TRBD1 (5 bases). The CDR3 runs to 14 residues. V dropped 8 bases and J dropped 3 bases, with 14 bases sitting between them. Germline lookup yields CDR1 SGHTA and CDR2 FQGNSA. The full variable domain, rest sourced from reference TRBV7-2 and TRBJ1-5, is GAGVSQSPSNKVTEKGKDVELRCDPISGHTALYWYRQSLGQGLEFLIYFQGNSAPDKSGLPSDRFSAERTGGSVSTLTIQRTQQEDSAVYLCASSFGGDNQPQHFGDGTRLSIL.

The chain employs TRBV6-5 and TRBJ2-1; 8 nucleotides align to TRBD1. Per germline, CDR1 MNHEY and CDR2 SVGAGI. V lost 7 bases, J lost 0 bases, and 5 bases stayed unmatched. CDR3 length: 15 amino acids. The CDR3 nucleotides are TGTGCCAGCAAGACCGGACAGGGCTCCTACAATGAGCAGTTCTTC. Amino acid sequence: CASKTGQGSYNEQFF.

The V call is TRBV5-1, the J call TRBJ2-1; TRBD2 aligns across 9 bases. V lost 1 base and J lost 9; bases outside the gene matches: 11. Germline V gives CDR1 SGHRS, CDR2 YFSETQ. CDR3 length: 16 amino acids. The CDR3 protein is CASSLQAGGRRGEQFF. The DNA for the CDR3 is TGCGCCAGCAGCTTGCAAGCGGGGGGCCGGAGGGGTGAGCAGTTCTTC.

Here the CDR3 DNA reads TGTGCCAGCAGCGTAGGGGCTAGCGGTTCATCCGGGGATACGCAGTATTTT. Protein product: CASSVGASGSSGDTQYF. This chain uses TRBV9 with TRBJ2-3, with TRBD2 identical over 7 bases. The germline V gene encodes CDR1 SGDLS and CDR2 YYNGEE. This CDR3 is 17 amino acids long. Losses at the gene ends were 0 bases for V and 6 bases for J; bases not matched to a gene: 13. The full variable domain, rest sourced from reference TRBV9 and TRBJ2-3, is DSGVTQTPKHLITATGQRVTLRCSPRSGDLSVYWYQQSLDQGLQFLIQYYNGEERAKGNILERFSAQQFPDLHSELNLSSLELGDSALYFCASSVGASGSSGDTQYFGPGTRLTVL.